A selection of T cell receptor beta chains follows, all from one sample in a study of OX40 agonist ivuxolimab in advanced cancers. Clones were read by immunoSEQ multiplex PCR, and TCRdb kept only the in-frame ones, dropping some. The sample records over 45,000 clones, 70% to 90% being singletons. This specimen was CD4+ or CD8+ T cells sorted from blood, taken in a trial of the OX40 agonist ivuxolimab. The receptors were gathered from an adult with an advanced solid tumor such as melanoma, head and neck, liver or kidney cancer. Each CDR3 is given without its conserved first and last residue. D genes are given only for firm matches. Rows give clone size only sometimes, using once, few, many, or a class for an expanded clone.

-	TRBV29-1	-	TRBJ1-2	SVEGLLADGYT
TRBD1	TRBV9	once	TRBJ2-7	ASSVGLGQGNEQY
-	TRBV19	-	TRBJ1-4	ASDTLRSTNEKLF
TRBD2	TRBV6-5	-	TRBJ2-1	ASSYAAGANNEQF
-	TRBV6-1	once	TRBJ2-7	ASKEGARDEQY
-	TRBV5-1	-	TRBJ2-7	ASSLAPTATRYYEQY
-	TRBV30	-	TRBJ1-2	AWSRGSYGYT
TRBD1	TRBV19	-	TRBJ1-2	ASRTGANYGYT
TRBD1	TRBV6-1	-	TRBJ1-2	ASSPQGTGVRGYT
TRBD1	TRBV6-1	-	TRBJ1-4	ASSEPGTGVEKLF
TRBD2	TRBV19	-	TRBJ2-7	ASSRILAGEDEQY
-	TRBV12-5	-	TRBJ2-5	ASGFSLSPGTQY
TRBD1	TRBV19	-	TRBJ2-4	ASSMFGTGEGEAKNIQY
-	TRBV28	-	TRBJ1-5	ASSLRSINQPQH
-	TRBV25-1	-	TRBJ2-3	ASSESTARTDTQY
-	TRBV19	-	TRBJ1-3	ATAEGTSGNTIY
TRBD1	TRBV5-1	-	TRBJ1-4	ASSGTGTATNEKLF
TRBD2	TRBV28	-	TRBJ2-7	ASRRTSGRYEQY
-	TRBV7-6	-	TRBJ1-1	ASSQRGNTEAF
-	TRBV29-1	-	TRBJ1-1	SALRTENTEAF
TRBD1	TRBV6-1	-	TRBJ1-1	ASRDRGAANTEAF
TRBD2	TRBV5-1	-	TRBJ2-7	ASQSGIAGGYEQY
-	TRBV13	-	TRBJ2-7	ASSLGPVEQY
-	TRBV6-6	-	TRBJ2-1	ASSSFRGGEQF